Below, 8 T cell receptor delta chains from the same sample are listed, as sequenced in a study of delta chains in infants with herpesvirus infections. TCR cDNA was made from PBMC RNA with gamma- and delta-chain-specific primers. TCRdb redid clone calling on the RT-PCR reads using CATT. The sample records roughly 3,200 delta-chain clones, around a third being singletons. Sequenced here: peripheral blood, sampled at time point 3 of longitudinal follow-up. All receptors derive from a human donor who was a Ugandan infant, either HIV-exposed or HIV-unexposed (not recorded which).

This clone is medium-sized within its sample. The rearrangement uses TRDV1 and TRDJ1; 10 bases match TRDD3. The CDR3 has 16 amino acids. V gave up 2 bases and J gave up 2 bases; unmatched junction bases: 5. Germline CDR1 TSWWSYY, CDR2 QGS. CDR3 residues: CALGETVLGDTDKLIF. CDR3 nucleotides: TGTGCTCTTGGGGAAACCGTACTGGGGGATACCGATAAACTCATCTTT.

This clone was detected a few times. The chain recombines TRDV3 with TRDJ1; 8 positions match TRDD3. This CDR3 is 20 amino acids long. J gave up 1 base and V 3 bases, and 25 bases lay outside the gene matches. Germline CDR1 TVYSNPD, CDR2 GDNSRS (reference sequence). The CDR3 coding sequence is TGTGCCTTAAACCCCCCTGTACCTAAGGGTGTACTGGGGGGCACCGATAAACTCATCTTT. Translated, it gives CALNPPVPKGVLGGTDKLIF.

This chain connects TRDV1 to TRDJ1, with TRDD3 matching over 13 bases. Unmatched junction bases numbered 10, after V lost 4 bases and J lost 2 bases. The CDR3 is made up of 18 amino acids. Germline lookup yields CDR1 TSWWSYY and CDR2 QGS. CDR3 region: CALGVYNWGIRATDKLIF. In DNA, the CDR3 is TGTGCTCTTGGGGTCTACAACTGGGGGATACGGGCGACCGATAAACTCATCTTT.

CDR3: CACDRLGASSWDTRQMFF. Written as DNA, the CDR3 is TGTGCCTGTGACAGACTGGGGGCCAGCTCCTGGGACACCCGACAGATGTTTTTC. The chain couples TRDV2 to TRDJ3, with 8 bases that match TRDD3. In germline, CDR1 is GEAIGNYY, CDR2 EKD. This CDR3 region has 18 residues. After removal of 2 bases from V and 0 bases from J, the junction contained 5 bases not matched to a gene.

For this clone: Distinct nucleotide sequences in the sample also encode this CDR3. J is TRDJ1 and V is TRDV1; 9 positions agree with TRDD3. In germline, CDR1 is TSWWSYY, CDR2 QGS. V was pared by 4 bases and J by 0 bases, with 33 bases of the junction left unmatched. The CDR3 extends over 25 amino acids. DNA of the CDR3: TGTGCTCTTGGGGGACCCCCGAGGGTTCCTACGAGACCCTACTGGGGGAAACTATACACCGATAAACTCATCTTT. Translation gives CALGGPPRVPTRPYWGKLYTDKLIF.

This clone was counted a few times. The chain couples TRDV2 to TRDJ1; 11 nucleotides align to TRDD3. The germline gives CDR1 GEAIGNYY, CDR2 EKD. J lost 1 base, V lost 0 bases, and 3 bases had no gene match. CDR3 length equals 16 residues. The CDR3 here is CACDTLGDTPTDKLIF. The CDR3 coding sequence is TGTGCCTGTGACACCCTGGGGGATACACCCACCGATAAACTCATCTTT.

This clone was recorded a few times. The chain's CDR3 is CALGSGGGSETDKLIF. The CDR3 DNA is TGTGCTCTTGGGTCTGGGGGGGGATCGGAGACCGATAAACTCATCTTT. The chain carries TRDV1 and TRDJ1; TRDD3 agrees at 7 bases. CDR1 is TSWWSYY and CDR2 is QGS in the germline V gene. The junction had 11 bases not matched to a gene; V was cut back by 5 bases and J by 2 bases. This CDR3 has 16 residues.

Turning to this clone: A read error may explain this, as a much larger clone is one base away. This chain uses TRDV2 with TRDJ1; the D is unclear. In germline, CDR1 is GEAIGNYY, CDR2 EKD. Trimming stripped 3 bases from V and 3 bases from J, with 25 bases between. The CDR3 consists of 18 residues. DNA of the CDR3: TGTGCCTGTGACTTACGCTGCATCCGGATTGTGAGGGCCGATAAACTCATCTTT. This gives the protein CACDLRCIRIVRADKLIF.